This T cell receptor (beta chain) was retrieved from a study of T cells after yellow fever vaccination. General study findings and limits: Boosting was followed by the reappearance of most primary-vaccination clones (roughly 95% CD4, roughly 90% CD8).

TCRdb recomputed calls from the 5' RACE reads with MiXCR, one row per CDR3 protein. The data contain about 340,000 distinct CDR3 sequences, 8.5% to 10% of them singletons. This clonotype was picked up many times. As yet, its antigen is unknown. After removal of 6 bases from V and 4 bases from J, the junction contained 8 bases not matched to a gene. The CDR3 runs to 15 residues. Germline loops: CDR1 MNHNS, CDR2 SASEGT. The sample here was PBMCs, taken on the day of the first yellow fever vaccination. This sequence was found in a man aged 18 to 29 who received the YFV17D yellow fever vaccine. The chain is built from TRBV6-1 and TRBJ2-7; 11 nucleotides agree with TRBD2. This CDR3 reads CASSNPTSGGYEQYF. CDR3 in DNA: TGTGCCAGCAGCAACCCCACTAGCGGGGGTTACGAGCAGTACTTC.